This TCR beta chain was documented in a study of OX40 agonist ivuxolimab in advanced cancers. Some background on the complete study: Ivuxolimab was an agonistic, fully human IgG2 monoclonal antibody directed against OX40 (CD134), a costimulatory receptor. Intravenous ivuxolimab was administered to patients every 2 weeks at six dose levels: 0.01, 0.1, 0.3, 1.5, 3 and 10 mg/kg. Among the 52 dose-escalation patients, around 20 had hepatocellular carcinoma, roughly 15 melanoma, 9 renal cell carcinoma and 9 head and neck cancer. In the dose-escalation cohort, approximately 82% of patients were male, and the mean age was around 60 years with a range of about 20 to 90. Patients were allowed to have had prior anti-PD-1, anti-PD-L1 or anti-CTLA-4 therapy, and approximately 41% of the dose-escalation patients had previously received checkpoint inhibitors. Partial responses were achieved by three dose-escalation patients, of whom one had hepatocellular carcinoma and two had cutaneous melanoma. Peripheral TCRbeta sequencing aimed to test whether ivuxolimab altered TCR sequence diversity and caused clonal T-cell expansion. The paper describes the monotherapy dose-escalation part (N ≈ 52 patients) of the phase I trial of ivuxolimab.

Patients with a history of autoimmune disease or receiving systemic immunosuppression were excluded from the trial. Peripheral blood for TCR sequencing was drawn from every dose cohort at baseline, at cycle 4 day 1 and at cycle 7 day 1. Samples were obtained from an open-label, multicenter, first-in-human phase I dose-escalation trial of ivuxolimab. The trial enrolled adults with locally advanced or metastatic head and neck squamous cell, hepatocellular, melanoma or renal cell carcinoma. Before TCR sequencing, CD4+ T cells and CD8+ T cells from peripheral blood were sorted into separate populations. V loses 5 bases of germline sequence and J loses 3 bases, and the interval between the two ends is 11 bases. The CDR3 runs 13 amino acids, cysteine and phenylalanine included. Kept here is only the CDR3 DNA, which spans 39 bases and is read in frame from base 1. CDR1 LNHDA and CDR2 SQIVND are derived from the germline V gene (reference sequence).

Overall results and qualifications from the work: After ivuxolimab, expanded clones were on average more numerous among CD8+ T cells than among CD4+ T cells. Antigen specificity was not determined for the clonally expanded peripheral T cells. At doses from 0.1 to 3.0 mg/kg, clonal expansion was seen in both CD4+ and CD8+ blood T cells between baseline and week 6. In partial responders in the 0.1-3.0 mg/kg groups, normalized peripheral clonal expansion was found to be among the lowest, especially among CD8+ T cells. Low levels of normalized T-cell clonal expansion were also seen in some patients who did not respond.

To note about this clone: It lacks a known antigen. No base quality information exists; no much larger clone differs at one position.

Genomic DNA was isolated from the sorted cells so that the TCRbeta CDR3 region could be sequenced. The immunoSEQ Assay was used to sequence the TCRbeta CDR3 regions. TCRdb provides this immuneACCESS table in a form limited to in-frame rearrangements. Some clones are lacking; in checked studies, under half of them reflect an unresolved V gene, and why the rest are absent is not known. The sample table records tens of thousands of clones; about 93% of these occur just once. Around 19% of the sample is held by the ten biggest clonotypes. This chain joins TRBV19 to TRBJ2-7; the D gene lacks a confident call. Sequenced here: CD4+ or CD8+ T cells sorted from blood, sampled in a trial of the OX40 agonist ivuxolimab. The TCR was taken from an adult with an advanced solid tumor such as melanoma, head and neck, liver or kidney cancer. CDR3 protein: CASSPGLLYEQYF. The bases are TGTGCCAGTAGTCCCGGGCTCCTCTACGAGCAGTACTTC.